Shown below are 21 T cell receptor beta chains from a single sample sequenced in a study of T-cell memory formation after mild COVID-19. Via MiXCR, TCRdb re-called the 5' RACE reads, giving one row per CDR3 protein. This table holds roughly 510,000 distinct CDR3 sequences, approximately 15% found once. Input material: PBMCs or a T cell subset sorted from them (not recorded which). Every receptor here comes from an adult woman who had mild COVID-19 (a few samples of this study predate the infection). Cell type and time point are not known.

The rearrangement links TRBV4-2 to TRBJ2-6; perhaps TRBD2 as D (6 bases). Trimming removed 0 bases at V and 0 bases at J, with 15 bases between. This CDR3 region has 19 residues. CDR1 and CDR2 from the germline V gene are LGHNA and YNFKEQ. DNA for the CDR3: TGTGCCAGCAGCCAAGAAATATCAGGAGGGAGCTCTGGGGCCAACGTCCTGACTTTC. It is translated as CASSQEISGGSSGANVLTF.

In the case of this clonotype: The missing conserved phenylalanine or tryptophan at the end of this CDR3 makes a read error likely. The DNA is omitted, as the CDR3 cannot be located on it reliably, and the CDR3 follows TCRdb's listing. The V gene is TRBV5-1, the J gene TRBJ2-3; TRBD2 is the table's D call and was not checked against the DNA. Germline V gene sequence: CDR1 SGHRS, CDR2 YFSETQ. The CDR3 sequence runs 13 residues, both termini included. CDR3 amino acids: CASSPTGSSTERV.

This clonotype was seen repeatedly, ten times or more. This sequence joins TRBV7-3 and TRBJ1-1; D is unclear. Germline assignment: CDR1 SGHTA and CDR2 FQGTGA. CDR3 length: 14 residues. With 2 bases removed from V and 1 base from J, the gap between germline ends came to 8 bases. CDR3 sequence: CASSLAAGNTEAFF. The CDR3 bases are TGTGCCAGCAGCTTAGCGGCAGGGAACACTGAAGCTTTCTTT.

The chain uses TRBV12-3 or TRBV12-4 and TRBJ1-1; D call uncertain. The CDR3 covers 13 residues. With 6 bases removed from V and 4 bases from J, the gap between germline ends came to 12 bases. The CDR3 nucleotides are TGTGCCAGCAGCTGGGCCTCGGGCACTGAAGCTTTCTTT. It translates to CASSWASGTEAFF.

This clonotype was detected only a few times. CDR3 region: CASSERTNEKLFF. The CDR3 DNA reads as TGTGCCAGCTCCGAAAGGACTAATGAAAAACTGTTTTTT. J is TRBJ1-4 and V is TRBV18; unclear D gene. Trimming left V 6 bases short and J 2 bases short, with 7 bases between. The length of the CDR3 is 13 residues. Germline V gene data show CDR1 as KGHSH and CDR2 as LQKENI.

A few counts support this clonotype. The J gene is TRBJ1-5, the V gene TRBV20-1; D not resolved. Trimming removed 5 bases at V and 0 bases at J, with 20 bases between. This CDR3 region has 17 residues. Germline assignment: CDR1 DFQATT and CDR2 SNEGSKA (reference sequence). CDR3 sequence (DNA): TGCAGTGCTCGCAGGCACGAGGGCGCTTATAGCAATCAGCCCCAGCATTTT. Translation: CSARRHEGAYSNQPQHF.

V usage is TRBV12-3 or TRBV12-4 and J usage is TRBJ2-7, with a weak D call TRBD2 (6 bases). The CDR3 extends over 15 amino acids. V was cut by 2 bases and J by 5 bases, with 16 bases left in between. The CDR3 sequence is CASSLLGGVGHEQYF. The CDR3 DNA follows: TGTGCCAGCAGTTTACTGGGAGGAGTGGGACACGAGCAGTACTTC.

The CDR3 here is CASSSSGTGGREQYF. Written as DNA, the CDR3 is TGTGCCAGCAGTTCATCCGGGACAGGGGGGCGTGAGCAGTACTTC. The chain has TRBV28 and TRBJ2-7, with TRBD1 matching over 11 bases. The germline gives CDR1 MDHEN, CDR2 SYDVKM. This CDR3 comprises 15 residues. V dropped 4 bases and J dropped 7; count of bases not matched to a gene: 9.

This clonotype was observed a handful of times. The rearrangement uses TRBV7-2 and TRBJ1-5; 10 positions match TRBD1. The CDR3 has 18 residues. Germline assignment: CDR1 SGHTA and CDR2 FQGNSA. Trimming at V came to 3 bases and at J to 6 bases, leaving 14 bases not matched to a gene. The CDR3 DNA follows: TGTGCCAGCAGCTTCCAAGGGCCGGGACAGGGGTTCACTCAGCCCCAGCATTTT. Its translation: CASSFQGPGQGFTQPQHF.

This clonotype was observed a few times. The rearrangement links TRBV20-1 to TRBJ2-2; the D is unclear. CDR3 length equals 13 residues. Deletions cut 3 bases from V and 4 bases from J, with 9 bases between. Germline V gene data show CDR1 as DFQATT and CDR2 as SNEGSKA (reference sequence). This CDR3 is CSARIPLTGELFF. The CDR3, as DNA: TGCAGTGCTAGGATTCCCCTCACCGGGGAGCTGTTTTTT.

V and J are TRBV5-6 and TRBJ2-2; 8 bases fit TRBD1. The J segment lost 4 bases and the V segment lost 3 bases, leaving 5 bases of the junction unmatched. Germline V gene sequence: CDR1 SGHDT, CDR2 YYEEEE. The CDR3 is 15 amino acids. CDR3 in amino acids: CASSSPDRVTGELFF. In DNA, the CDR3 is TGTGCCAGCAGCTCACCGGACAGGGTCACCGGGGAGCTGTTTTTT.

In its sample, this clonotype was seen a few times. The V gene is TRBV24-1, the J gene TRBJ1-5; no clear D gene. The ends were cut back, 4 bases at V and 3 bases at J, with 12 bases in the middle. Germline V gene lookup returns CDR1 KGHDR and CDR2 SFDVKD. The CDR3 has 15 amino acids. This CDR3 is CATSEAPGHNQPQHF. The CDR3, as DNA: TGTGCCACCAGTGAGGCTCCGGGCCACAATCAGCCCCAGCATTTT.

The CDR3, as DNA: TGTGCCAGCACTAGGTTCAAGTCATCCGGGGAGCTGTTTTTT. The encoded protein is CASTRFKSSGELFF. The rearrangement links TRBV6-2 or TRBV6-3 to TRBJ2-2; D remains unclear. CDR3 size: 14 residues. Trimming pared 7 bases from V and 6 bases from J, leaving 15 bases between. CDR1 MNHEY and CDR2 SVGEGT come from the germline V gene.

V usage is TRBV12-3 or TRBV12-4 and J usage is TRBJ1-2, with no clear D. The CDR3 runs 12 residues. The V and J ends lost 6 bases and 3 bases respectively, with 8 bases between them. The CDR3 region has the DNA TGTGCCAGCAGCCATCCCGACTATGGCTACACCTTC. It translates to CASSHPDYGYTF.

The V gene is TRBV5-1, the J gene TRBJ2-2; 9 bases are shared with TRBD1. The germline V gene encodes CDR1 SGHRS and CDR2 YFSETQ. This CDR3 comprises 16 residues. V lost 4 bases to trimming and J lost 3 bases; unmatched junction nucleotides: 7. The CDR3 DNA follows: TGCGCCAGCAGCGCACTACAGGGGGCAGACACCGGGGAGCTGTTTTTT. As protein: CASSALQGADTGELFF.

This clonotype appeared once. CDR3 amino acids: CATSEGHTYEQYF. The CDR3 nucleotides read TGTGCCACCAGTGAGGGACATACCTACGAGCAGTACTTC. The J gene is TRBJ2-7, the V gene TRBV24-1; a weak D match, TRBD1 (6 bases). The CDR3 length is 13 residues. V gave up 4 bases and J gave up 2 bases, with 8 bases separating them. Germline V gene sequence: CDR1 KGHDR, CDR2 SFDVKD.

This clonotype was found a few times. The chain uses TRBV28 and TRBJ2-2, with 7 bases identical to TRBD1. Germline V gene data show CDR1 as MDHEN and CDR2 as SYDVKM. The CDR3 totals 15 residues. V shed 6 bases, J shed 4 bases, and the junction held 8 bases outside the gene matches. The CDR3 is CASRTDRDGTGELFF. The CDR3 bases are TGTGCCAGCAGGACAGACAGGGACGGCACCGGGGAGCTGTTTTTT. The full variable domain, with the rest looked up from reference TRBV28 and TRBJ2-2, is DVKVTQSSRYLVKRTGEKVFLECVQDMDHENMFWYRQDPGLGLRLIYFSYDVKMKEKGDIPEGYSVSREKKERFSLILESASTNQTSMYLCASRTDRDGTGELFFGEGSRLTVL.

The rearrangement uses TRBV7-9 and TRBJ2-1; 8 bases agree with TRBD1. The V segment lost 2 bases and the J segment 9 bases; nucleotides outside the gene matches: 3. CDR3 length: 13 residues. The germline V gene has CDR1 SEHNR and CDR2 FQNEAQ (reference sequence). The CDR3 DNA is TGTGCCAGCAGCTTAACCCAGGGGGCTGAGCAGTTCTTC. Protein sequence: CASSLTQGAEQFF.

This clonotype was counted a few times. The chain employs TRBV3-1 and TRBJ2-1; 10 nucleotides agree with TRBD1. This CDR3 contains 16 residues. V shed 4 bases and J 3 bases; nucleotides not matched to a gene: 6. Germline lookup yields CDR1 LGHDT and CDR2 YNNKEL (reference sequence). The CDR3 sequence: CASSPPRTGGYNEQFF. DNA for the CDR3: TGTGCCAGCAGCCCCCCGAGGACAGGGGGCTACAATGAGCAGTTCTTC.

This clonotype was seen a handful of times. This sequence joins TRBV18 and TRBJ2-7, with D perhaps TRBD1 or TRBD2 (5 bases each). The CDR3 totals 15 residues. Germline V gene lookup returns CDR1 KGHSH and CDR2 LQKENI. Trimming left V 3 bases short and J 3 bases short, with 15 bases between. CDR3 residues: CASSPEGLGGYEQYF. CDR3 bases: TGTGCCAGCTCACCCGAGGGGCTGGGTGGCTACGAGCAGTACTTC.

The table lists this clonotype with a few counts. The V and J genes are TRBV16 and TRBJ1-5; 8 nucleotides agree with TRBD1. After removal of 4 bases from V and 6 bases from J, the junction contained 5 bases not matched to a gene. CDR1 is KGHSY and CDR2 is FQNENV in the germline V gene. This CDR3 has 14 residues. The CDR3 here is CASSRSRGPQPQHF. The CDR3 nucleotides read TGTGCCAGCAGCCGATCCAGGGGGCCTCAGCCCCAGCATTTT. Looking up the rest from reference TRBV16 and TRBJ1-5 gives the full variable domain: GEEVAQTPKHLVRGEGQKAKLYCAPIKGHSYVFWYQQVLKNEFKFLISFQNENVFDETGMPKERFSAKCLPNSPCSLEIQATKLEDSAVYFCASSRSRGPQPQHFGDGTRLSIL.